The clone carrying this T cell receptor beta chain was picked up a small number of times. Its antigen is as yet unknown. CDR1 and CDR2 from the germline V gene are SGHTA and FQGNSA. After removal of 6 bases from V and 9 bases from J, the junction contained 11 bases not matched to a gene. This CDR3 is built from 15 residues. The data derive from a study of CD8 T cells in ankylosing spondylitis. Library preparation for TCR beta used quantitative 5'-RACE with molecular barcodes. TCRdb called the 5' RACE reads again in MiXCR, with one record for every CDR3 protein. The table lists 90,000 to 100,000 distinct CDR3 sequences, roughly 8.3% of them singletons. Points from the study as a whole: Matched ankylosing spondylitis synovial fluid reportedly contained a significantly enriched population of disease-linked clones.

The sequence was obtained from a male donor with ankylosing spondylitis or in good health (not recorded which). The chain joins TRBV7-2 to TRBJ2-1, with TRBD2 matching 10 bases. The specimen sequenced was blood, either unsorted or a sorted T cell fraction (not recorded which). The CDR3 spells CASRISGGLEAEQFF. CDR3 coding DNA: TGTGCCAGCAGGATTAGCGGGGGGCTTGAGGCTGAGCAGTTCTTC.